A selection of T cell receptor beta chains follows, all from one sample in a study of control samples from healthy donors and cancer patients. Method: immunoSEQ multiplex PCR; TCRdb's copy keeps in-frame clones and lacks some. The data contain more than 150,000 clones, approximately 93% of them seen just once; the ten biggest clones take up over 2%. Sequencing was performed on blood. Receptor source: a man aged 50 or older in good health. CDR3s include the opening cysteine and the closing phenylalanine or tryptophan. Fields, in order: J gene, V gene, clone size, D gene, CDR3 protein, CDR3 DNA. D genes are given only for firm matches. The size entry is marked missing in some rows and otherwise reads once, few, many or a size class.

j_call: TRBJ2-3
v_call: TRBV27
clone_size: NA
d_call: TRBD2
cdr3_aa: CASKGLAFTDTQYF
cdr3_nt: TGTGCCAGCAAAGGACTAGCGTTCACAGATACGCAGTATTTT

j_call: TRBJ2-1
v_call: TRBV9
clone_size: once
d_call: NA
cdr3_aa: CASSVVGSSNNEQFF
cdr3_nt: TGTGCCAGCAGCGTAGTCGGGAGCTCCAACAATGAGCAGTTCTTC

j_call: TRBJ1-4
v_call: TRBV3-1/TRBV3-2
clone_size: NA
d_call: NA
cdr3_aa: CASSRMWATNEKLFF
cdr3_nt: TGTGCCAGCAGCCGCATGTGGGCAACTAATGAAAAACTGTTTTTT

j_call: TRBJ2-4
v_call: TRBV27
clone_size: once
d_call: TRBD2
cdr3_aa: CASSYGRGIQYF
cdr3_nt: TGTGCCAGCAGTTACGGGAGGGGCATTCAGTACTTC

j_call: TRBJ1-3
v_call: TRBV30
clone_size: once
d_call: NA
cdr3_aa: CAWSVPLSSGNTIYF
cdr3_nt: TGTGCCTGGAGTGTCCCGTTGAGCTCTGGAAACACCATATATTTT

j_call: TRBJ2-7
v_call: TRBV15
clone_size: NA
d_call: TRBD2
cdr3_aa: CATSRDSSGGSYEQYF
cdr3_nt: TGTGCCACCAGCAGAGACTCCAGCGGGGGCTCCTACGAGCAGTACTTC

j_call: TRBJ1-2
v_call: TRBV19
clone_size: NA
d_call: NA
cdr3_aa: CASSRGVANYGYTF
cdr3_nt: TGTGCCAGTAGTAGGGGGGTCGCCAACTATGGCTACACCTTC

j_call: TRBJ1-6
v_call: TRBV5-1
clone_size: NA
d_call: TRBD1
cdr3_aa: CASSSGTANSPLHF
cdr3_nt: TGCGCCAGCAGCTCCGGGACAGCCAATTCACCCCTCCACTTT

j_call: TRBJ2-2
v_call: TRBV4-2
clone_size: NA
d_call: NA
cdr3_aa: CASSQDGGDTGELFF
cdr3_nt: TGTGCCAGCAGCCAAGATGGAGGGGACACCGGGGAGCTGTTTTTT

j_call: TRBJ1-6
v_call: TRBV7-9
clone_size: NA
d_call: NA
cdr3_aa: CASSLAGTYNSPLHF
cdr3_nt: TGTGCCAGCAGCTTAGCCGGGACCTATAATTCACCCCTCCACTTT

j_call: TRBJ2-1
v_call: TRBV21-1
clone_size: NA
d_call: NA
cdr3_aa: CASEGAYNEQFF
cdr3_nt: TGTGCCAGCGAGGGAGCCTACAATGAGCAGTTCTTC

j_call: TRBJ1-1
v_call: TRBV5-1
clone_size: NA
d_call: NA
cdr3_aa: CASSFKGDTEAFF
cdr3_nt: TGCGCCAGCAGCTTTAAGGGGGACACTGAAGCTTTCTTT

j_call: TRBJ1-6
v_call: TRBV20-1
clone_size: NA
d_call: NA
cdr3_aa: CSASERDNYNSPLHF
cdr3_nt: TGCAGTGCTAGTGAACGGGACAATTATAATTCACCCCTCCACTTT

j_call: TRBJ1-2
v_call: TRBV10-3
clone_size: medium-sized
d_call: NA
cdr3_aa: CAISGLTWTEDYGYTF
cdr3_nt: TGTGCCATCAGCGGGTTAACTTGGACAGAGGACTATGGCTACACCTTC

j_call: TRBJ2-5
v_call: TRBV5-8
clone_size: NA
d_call: NA
cdr3_aa: CASSLAAFQETQYF
cdr3_nt: TGTGCCAGCAGCTTGGCCGCATTCCAAGAGACCCAGTACTTC

j_call: TRBJ2-5
v_call: TRBV29-1
clone_size: NA
d_call: TRBD1
cdr3_aa: CSVDRTGGWQETQYF
cdr3_nt: TGCAGCGTTGACCGGACAGGGGGCTGGCAAGAGACCCAGTACTTC

j_call: TRBJ1-2
v_call: TRBV29-1
clone_size: NA
d_call: NA
cdr3_aa: CSVSNYGYTF
cdr3_nt: TGCAGCGTCTCTAACTATGGCTACACCTTC

j_call: TRBJ2-3
v_call: TRBV4-1
clone_size: NA
d_call: NA
cdr3_aa: CASSQDGYTRTDTQYF
cdr3_nt: TGCGCCAGCAGCCAAGATGGTTACACTCGAACGGATACGCAGTATTTT

j_call: TRBJ2-7
v_call: TRBV5-4
clone_size: once
d_call: TRBD2
cdr3_aa: CASSPSTGTSGSREQYF
cdr3_nt: TGTGCCAGCAGCCCTTCAACAGGGACTAGCGGGAGTCGCGAGCAGTACTTC

j_call: TRBJ2-2
v_call: TRBV2
clone_size: NA
d_call: NA
cdr3_aa: CASSPWQAPNTGELFF
cdr3_nt: TGTGCCAGCAGTCCCTGGCAGGCGCCGAACACCGGGGAGCTGTTTTTT

j_call: TRBJ1-1
v_call: TRBV6-5
clone_size: NA
d_call: TRBD1
cdr3_aa: CASRQGTNTEAFF
cdr3_nt: TGTGCCAGCAGACAGGGGACCAACACTGAAGCTTTCTTT

j_call: TRBJ2-2
v_call: TRBV6-5
clone_size: NA
d_call: NA
cdr3_aa: CASCRDATFTGELFF
cdr3_nt: TGTGCCAGCTGCCGGGACGCTACCTTCACCGGGGAGCTGTTTTTT

j_call: TRBJ2-3
v_call: TRBV27
clone_size: few
d_call: NA
cdr3_aa: CASSFSRSSTDTQYF
cdr3_nt: TGTGCCAGCAGTTTTTCGAGAAGTAGCACAGATACGCAGTATTTT

j_call: TRBJ2-5
v_call: TRBV15
clone_size: NA
d_call: TRBD2
cdr3_aa: CATSRPRGTGETQYF
cdr3_nt: TGTGCCACCAGCAGACCGCGGGGGACGGGAGAGACCCAGTACTTC

j_call: TRBJ2-5
v_call: TRBV13
clone_size: NA
d_call: TRBD2
cdr3_aa: CASSPRTSRQETQYF
cdr3_nt: TGTGCCAGCAGCCCGAGGACTAGCAGACAAGAGACCCAGTACTTC

j_call: TRBJ1-6
v_call: TRBV11-3
clone_size: NA
d_call: NA
cdr3_aa: CASSPEAGSPLHF
cdr3_nt: TGTGCCAGCAGCCCAGAGGCGGGCTCACCCCTCCACTTT

j_call: TRBJ2-5
v_call: TRBV3-1/TRBV3-2
clone_size: NA
d_call: NA
cdr3_aa: CASSQGGMAEIRLETQYF
cdr3_nt: TGTGCCAGCAGCCAAGGGGGTATGGCGGAGATAAGGTTAGAGACCCAGTACTTC

j_call: TRBJ2-2
v_call: TRBV11-3
clone_size: NA
d_call: NA
cdr3_aa: CASSPTRTGELFF
cdr3_nt: TGTGCCAGCAGCCCGACTAGAACCGGGGAGCTGTTTTTT

j_call: TRBJ2-1
v_call: TRBV5-3
clone_size: NA
d_call: NA
cdr3_aa: CARSNEQFF
cdr3_nt: TGTGCCAGAAGTAATGAGCAGTTCTTC

j_call: TRBJ2-1
v_call: TRBV10-3
clone_size: NA
d_call: NA
cdr3_aa: CAISVEGPLDEQFF
cdr3_nt: TGTGCCATCAGTGTTGAGGGTCCTCTCGATGAGCAGTTCTTC

j_call: TRBJ1-2
v_call: TRBV28
clone_size: NA
d_call: TRBD1
cdr3_aa: CASRNFRDSFYGYTF
cdr3_nt: TGTGCCAGCAGAAATTTCCGGGACAGCTTCTATGGCTACACCTTC

j_call: TRBJ2-5
v_call: TRBV11-2
clone_size: NA
d_call: TRBD1
cdr3_aa: CASSSGQTAWETQYF
cdr3_nt: TGTGCCAGCAGCTCGGGACAGACCGCTTGGGAGACCCAGTACTTC

j_call: TRBJ1-6
v_call: TRBV5-4
clone_size: few
d_call: NA
cdr3_aa: CASSPGGGIYNSPLHF
cdr3_nt: TGTGCCAGCAGCCCTGGTGGGGGAATTTATAATTCACCCCTCCACTTT

j_call: TRBJ2-5
v_call: TRBV6-5
clone_size: NA
d_call: NA
cdr3_aa: CASSSSGSGRETQYF
cdr3_nt: TGTGCCAGCAGTAGTAGCGGATCGGGAAGAGAGACCCAGTACTTC

j_call: TRBJ1-4
v_call: TRBV4-1
clone_size: NA
d_call: NA
cdr3_aa: CASSQGNTENEKLFF
cdr3_nt: TGCGCCAGCAGCCAAGGAAATACAGAGAATGAAAAACTGTTTTTT

j_call: TRBJ2-5
v_call: TRBV9
clone_size: NA
d_call: NA
cdr3_aa: CASSVGGTQETQYF
cdr3_nt: TGTGCCAGCAGCGTAGGAGGGACCCAAGAGACCCAGTACTTC

j_call: TRBJ1-1
v_call: TRBV11-2
clone_size: NA
d_call: TRBD1
cdr3_aa: CASSGVRTGGTEAFF
cdr3_nt: TGTGCCAGCAGCGGAGTGCGGACAGGGGGCACTGAAGCTTTCTTT

j_call: TRBJ2-1
v_call: TRBV11-2
clone_size: NA
d_call: NA
cdr3_aa: CASSLSPDNEQFF
cdr3_nt: TGTGCCAGCAGCTTGTCGCCGGATAATGAGCAGTTCTTC

j_call: TRBJ1-2
v_call: TRBV7-9
clone_size: NA
d_call: NA
cdr3_aa: CASSLQGIDGYTF
cdr3_nt: TGTGCCAGCAGCTTACAGGGAATTGATGGCTACACCTTC

j_call: TRBJ2-7
v_call: TRBV19
clone_size: NA
d_call: TRBD2
cdr3_aa: CASSGLAGAHEQYF
cdr3_nt: TGTGCCAGTAGCGGACTAGCGGGAGCACACGAGCAGTACTTC

j_call: TRBJ1-2
v_call: TRBV19
clone_size: NA
d_call: NA
cdr3_aa: CASSIETANYGYTF
cdr3_nt: TGTGCCAGTAGTATAGAAACAGCTAACTATGGCTACACCTTC

j_call: TRBJ2-7
v_call: TRBV28
clone_size: NA
d_call: NA
cdr3_aa: CASSLQAGNSYEQYF
cdr3_nt: TGTGCCAGCAGTTTGCAGGCGGGAAACTCCTACGAGCAGTACTTC

j_call: TRBJ2-5
v_call: TRBV3-1/TRBV3-2
clone_size: once
d_call: NA
cdr3_aa: CASSQDGLRAQETQYF
cdr3_nt: TGTGCCAGCAGCCAAGATGGCTTGAGGGCTCAAGAGACCCAGTACTTC

j_call: TRBJ1-1
v_call: TRBV6-1
clone_size: NA
d_call: TRBD1
cdr3_aa: CASSEDRAYTEAFF
cdr3_nt: TGTGCCAGCAGTGAGGACAGGGCGTACACTGAAGCTTTCTTT

j_call: TRBJ2-7
v_call: TRBV25-1
clone_size: NA
d_call: TRBD1
cdr3_aa: CASSPYGTASYEQYF
cdr3_nt: TGTGCCAGCAGCCCGTATGGGACAGCCTCCTACGAGCAGTACTTC

j_call: TRBJ2-1
v_call: TRBV6-5
clone_size: NA
d_call: NA
cdr3_aa: CASSTYRQNNEQFF
cdr3_nt: TGTGCCAGCAGTACCTACCGGCAGAACAATGAGCAGTTCTTC

j_call: TRBJ2-7
v_call: TRBV7-3
clone_size: NA
d_call: NA
cdr3_aa: CASSLTGVGEQYF
cdr3_nt: TGTGCCAGCAGCTTAACGGGGGTCGGCGAGCAGTACTTC

j_call: TRBJ1-1
v_call: TRBV27
clone_size: NA
d_call: NA
cdr3_aa: CASSFWGNTEAFF
cdr3_nt: TGTGCCAGCAGTTTCTGGGGGAACACTGAAGCTTTCTTT

j_call: TRBJ1-6
v_call: TRBV11-2
clone_size: NA
d_call: TRBD1
cdr3_aa: CASGDRVRSPLHF
cdr3_nt: TGTGCCAGCGGGGACAGGGTTCGCTCACCCCTCCACTTT

j_call: TRBJ2-3
v_call: TRBV3-1/TRBV3-2
clone_size: NA
d_call: NA
cdr3_aa: CASSLGPTPTDTQYF
cdr3_nt: TGTGCCAGCAGCCTGGGACCAACTCCCACAGATACGCAGTATTTT

j_call: TRBJ1-1
v_call: TRBV10-1
clone_size: NA
d_call: TRBD1
cdr3_aa: CASSQTGGSTEAFF
cdr3_nt: TGCGCCAGCAGCCAAACAGGGGGTAGCACTGAAGCTTTCTTT

j_call: TRBJ2-7
v_call: TRBV6-5
clone_size: NA
d_call: NA
cdr3_aa: CASSSEPSGLYEQYF
cdr3_nt: TGTGCCAGCAGTTCTGAGCCGTCGGGATTATACGAGCAGTACTTC

j_call: TRBJ2-1
v_call: TRBV9
clone_size: NA
d_call: NA
cdr3_aa: CASSVARGDEQFF
cdr3_nt: TGTGCCAGCAGCGTAGCTAGAGGGGATGAGCAGTTCTTC